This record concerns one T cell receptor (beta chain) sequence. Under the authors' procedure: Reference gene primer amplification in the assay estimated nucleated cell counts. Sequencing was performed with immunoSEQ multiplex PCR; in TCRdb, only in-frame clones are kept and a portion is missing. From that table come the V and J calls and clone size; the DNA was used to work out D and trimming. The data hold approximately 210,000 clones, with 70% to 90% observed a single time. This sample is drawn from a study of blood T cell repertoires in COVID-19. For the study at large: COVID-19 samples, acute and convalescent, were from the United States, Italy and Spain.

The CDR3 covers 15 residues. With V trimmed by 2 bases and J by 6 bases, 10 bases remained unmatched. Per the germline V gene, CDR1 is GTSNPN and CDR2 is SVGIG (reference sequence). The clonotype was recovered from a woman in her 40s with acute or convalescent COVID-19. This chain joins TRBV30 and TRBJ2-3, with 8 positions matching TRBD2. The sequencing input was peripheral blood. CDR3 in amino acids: CAWSPAGARKDTQYF. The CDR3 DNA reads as TGTGCCTGGAGTCCAGCGGGGGCCCGCAAGGATACGCAGTATTTT.